The 7 T cell receptor beta chains presented below share a single source sample, sequenced in a study of shared clonotypes between healthy human individuals. The protocol was immunoSEQ multiplex PCR, while the TCRdb copy is restricted to in-frame clones and leaves out a portion. The data show 650,000 to 700,000 clones, with 80% to 95% seen just once and 34% held by the top ten. Material for sequencing was memory CD8+ T cells from PBMCs. Described subset: CD45RO+ cells pooled with CCR7-negative TemRA cells. The receptors come from a man between 18 and 35 years old in good health. Some clones in this sample may be carry-over from other donors' samples.

The chain carries TRBV27 and TRBJ2-7; no firm D call. The V gene lost 10 bases and the J gene lost 4 bases, with 11 bases spanning the gap. The CDR3 consists of 11 residues. Germline values: CDR1 MNHEY, CDR2 SMNVEV (reference sequence). The CDR3 region has the DNA TGTGCCACCGACACCGGATACGAGCAGTACTTC. Its translation: CATDTGYEQYF.

This rearrangement joins TRBV9 to TRBJ2-7, with D possibly TRBD2 on 5 matching bases. The CDR3 is made up of 11 amino acids. CDR1 is SGDLS, CDR2 YYNGEE, per germline. Trimming shortened V by 8 bases and J by 5 bases, and 11 bases separated the two germline ends. CDR3 nucleotides: TGTGCCAGGGGCCCCGGGAACGAGCAGTACTTC. Translation gives CARGPGNEQYF. Using reference TRBV9 and TRBJ2-7 for the parts outside the CDR3, the full variable domain is DSGVTQTPKHLITATGQRVTLRCSPRSGDLSVYWYQQSLDQGLQFLIQYYNGEERAKGNILERFSAQQFPDLHSELNLSSLELGDSALYFCARGPGNEQYFGPGTRLTVT.

J is TRBJ2-7 and V is TRBV5-5; 9 bases fit TRBD1. Per the germline V gene, CDR1 is SGHKS and CDR2 is YYEKEE (reference sequence). This CDR3 region has 14 residues. Trimming cost V 4 bases and J 2 bases; bases outside gene matches: 4. CDR3 residues: CASSRDRATYEQYF. In DNA form, the CDR3 reads TGTGCCAGCAGCAGGGACAGGGCCACCTACGAGCAGTACTTC.

The chain has TRBV7-3 and TRBJ2-1, with TRBD2 matching over 7 bases. This CDR3 comprises 12 residues. The V gene end was trimmed by 3 bases and the J gene end by 9 bases; junction bases not matched to a gene: 2. Looked up from germline, CDR1 is SGHTA and CDR2 is FQGTGA. The CDR3 coding sequence is TGTGCCAGCAGCTTTAGCGGGCCTGAGCAGTTCTTC. It encodes CASSFSGPEQFF.

This chain links TRBV28 with TRBJ1-1; D call uncertain. The germline V gene has CDR1 MDHEN and CDR2 SYDVKM. The V and J ends lost 5 bases and 1 base respectively, with 11 bases between them. This CDR3 region has 14 residues. The CDR3 DNA reads as TGTGCCAGCAGTACCCGACACACGAACACTGAAGCTTTCTTT. Amino acid sequence: CASSTRHTNTEAFF.

V gene TRBV7-7 combines with J gene TRBJ2-5, with TRBD2 identical over 8 bases. Germline CDR1 is SSHAT and CDR2 is FNYEAQ (reference sequence). Unmatched junction bases numbered 17, after V lost 5 bases and J lost 3 bases. The CDR3 is made up of 18 amino acids. The CDR3 here is CASSPGGGPWAKEETQYF. CDR3 DNA sequence: TGTGCCAGCAGCCCGGGCGGGGGGCCCTGGGCGAAAGAAGAGACCCAGTACTTC.

The chain recombines TRBV11-2 with TRBJ1-1, with TRBD1 as a possible D gene (6 bases). This CDR3 has 16 residues. The V end lost 5 bases, the J end lost 2 bases, and 18 bases lay between the germline ends. CDR1 is SGHAT and CDR2 is FQNNGV in the germline V gene. In DNA, the CDR3 is TGTGCCAGCAGCGCCTCCCGGGACACCCGAAACACTGAAGCTTTCTTT. Amino acid sequence: CASSASRDTRNTEAFF.